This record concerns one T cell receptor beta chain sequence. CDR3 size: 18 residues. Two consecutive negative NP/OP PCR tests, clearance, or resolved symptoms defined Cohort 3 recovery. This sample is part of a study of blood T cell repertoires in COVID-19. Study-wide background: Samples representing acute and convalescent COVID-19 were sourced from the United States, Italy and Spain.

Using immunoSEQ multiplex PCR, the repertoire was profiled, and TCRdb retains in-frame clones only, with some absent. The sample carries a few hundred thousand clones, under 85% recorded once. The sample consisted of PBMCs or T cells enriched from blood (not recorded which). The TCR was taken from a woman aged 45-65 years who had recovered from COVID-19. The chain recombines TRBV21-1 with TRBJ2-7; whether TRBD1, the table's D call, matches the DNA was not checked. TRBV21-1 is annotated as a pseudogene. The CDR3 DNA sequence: TGTGCCAGCAGCAGGTGGTGTAACAACAGACAGGTCACCTACGAGCAGTACTTC. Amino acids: CASSRWCNNRQVTYEQYF.